Below, one T cell receptor beta chain is given with its context. The data are from a study of blood T cells in healthy people across ages. Per the germline V gene, CDR1 is MNHEY and CDR2 is SVGEGT. CDR3 length: 13 amino acids. Isolation yielded PBMCs, at least 7 million per sample, in every case. Primers used in a second PCR of roughly 7 to 12 cycles were a sample-barcoded 5' primer and a J-beta primer mix. TCRdb ran MiXCR on the 5' RACE reads and lists one entry per CDR3 protein. The sample holds roughly 680,000 distinct CDR3 sequences, roughly 21% seen once. This rearrangement joins TRBV6-2 or TRBV6-3 to TRBJ2-5; a weak D match, TRBD1 (6 bases). The closer fit of TRBJ2-7 to the DNA end suggests the J call may be wrong. This TCR derives from an older man in good health. The material sequenced was blood. In nucleotides, the CDR3 is TGTGCCAGCGAGTCCGGACAGTCCTACGAGCAGTACTTC. This codes for CASESGQSYEQYF.